These T cell receptor beta chains were read from a single sample in a study of T cell clonotyping in hematopoietic cell transplantation. Clones were read by immunoSEQ multiplex PCR, and TCRdb kept only the in-frame ones, dropping some. This table has about 4,600 clones, 60% to 80% appearing once. The material was peripheral blood mononuclear cells, obtained 100 days after allogeneic stem cell transplant. The receptors shown here come from a female patient in her forties or fifties who had an allogeneic stem cell transplant from an unrelated donor, so the T cells may come from the graft donor. Some clones in this sample may be carry-over from other donors' samples. Each CDR3 is given with its conserved first and last residue. The D gene is left open where the match is weak. Only some rows state a clone size, as once, few, many or a class for expanded clones.

J gene: TRBJ2-3
clone size: .
D gene: .
V gene: TRBV11-1
CDR3 protein: CATNLGGTDTQYF
CDR3 DNA: TGTGCCACCAACCTAGGAGGGACAGATACGCAGTATTTT

J gene: TRBJ1-2
clone size: .
D gene: TRBD1
V gene: TRBV25-1
CDR3 protein: CASSSRQGYGYTF
CDR3 DNA: TGTGCCAGCAGTTCTCGACAGGGCTATGGCTACACCTTC

J gene: TRBJ2-7
clone size: .
D gene: .
V gene: TRBV7-9
CDR3 protein: CASSLAGGSSYEQYF
CDR3 DNA: TGTGCCAGCAGCTTAGCTGGTGGGAGCTCCTACGAGCAGTACTTC

J gene: TRBJ2-5
clone size: .
D gene: .
V gene: TRBV15
CDR3 protein: CATSRSTAGETQYF
CDR3 DNA: TGTGCCACCAGCAGATCGACAGCCGGAGAGACCCAGTACTTC

J gene: TRBJ2-5
clone size: .
D gene: TRBD1
V gene: TRBV11-3
CDR3 protein: CASSSRDRVETQYF
CDR3 DNA: TGTGCCAGCAGCTCCCGGGACAGGGTTGAGACCCAGTACTTC

J gene: TRBJ1-1
clone size: .
D gene: TRBD1
V gene: TRBV27
CDR3 protein: CASNTQGFTEAFF
CDR3 DNA: TGTGCCAGCAACACACAGGGGTTCACTGAAGCTTTCTTT

J gene: TRBJ2-3
clone size: .
D gene: .
V gene: TRBV7-8
CDR3 protein: CASSQAVSATQYF
CDR3 DNA: TGTGCCAGCAGCCAAGCGGTCTCTGCTACGCAGTATTTT

J gene: TRBJ2-2
clone size: .
D gene: TRBD2
V gene: TRBV19
CDR3 protein: CASSGLAGGQGGELFF
CDR3 DNA: TGTGCCAGTAGCGGACTAGCGGGGGGGCAGGGCGGGGAGCTGTTTTTT

J gene: TRBJ1-1
clone size: few
D gene: .
V gene: TRBV2
CDR3 protein: CASSRDPGTEAFF
CDR3 DNA: TGTGCCAGCAGCCGGGATCCGGGTACTGAAGCTTTCTTT

J gene: TRBJ2-5
clone size: .
D gene: TRBD1
V gene: TRBV15
CDR3 protein: CATSRDGTEETQYF
CDR3 DNA: TGTGCCACCAGCAGAGACGGGACAGAAGAGACCCAGTACTTC

J gene: TRBJ1-5
clone size: few
D gene: TRBD1
V gene: TRBV28
CDR3 protein: CASSLDRGNQPQHF
CDR3 DNA: TGTGCCAGCAGCCTAGACAGGGGCAATCAGCCCCAGCATTTT

J gene: TRBJ2-5
clone size: .
D gene: .
V gene: TRBV23-1
CDR3 protein: CASSPFDRELQETQYF
CDR3 DNA: TGCGCCAGCAGTCCCTTCGACCGCGAACTCCAAGAGACCCAGTACTTC

J gene: TRBJ1-1
clone size: once
D gene: .
V gene: TRBV9
CDR3 protein: CASSVGGVRPEAFF
CDR3 DNA: TGTGCCAGCAGCGTAGGGGGGGTAAGACCTGAAGCTTTCTTT

J gene: TRBJ1-1
clone size: .
D gene: .
V gene: TRBV28
CDR3 protein: CATEGTWVAEAFF
CDR3 DNA: TGTGCCACCGAGGGCACCTGGGTCGCTGAAGCTTTCTTT

J gene: TRBJ1-4
clone size: .
D gene: .
V gene: TRBV15
CDR3 protein: CATSRGATNEKLFF
CDR3 DNA: TGTGCCACCAGCAGAGGGGCAACTAATGAAAAACTGTTTTTT

J gene: TRBJ2-1
clone size: .
D gene: TRBD2
V gene: TRBV9
CDR3 protein: CASSVRSGGASYNEQFF
CDR3 DNA: TGTGCCAGCAGCGTAAGAAGCGGGGGGGCATCCTACAATGAGCAGTTCTTC

J gene: TRBJ2-5
clone size: .
D gene: TRBD1
V gene: TRBV7-9
CDR3 protein: CASSLEQGITETQYF
CDR3 DNA: TGTGCCAGCAGCTTAGAACAGGGGATTACAGAGACCCAGTACTTC

J gene: TRBJ1-5
clone size: once
D gene: TRBD1
V gene: TRBV10-3
CDR3 protein: CAISDRGGNQPQHF
CDR3 DNA: TGTGCCATCAGCGACAGGGGAGGCAATCAGCCCCAGCATTTT

J gene: TRBJ2-7
clone size: .
D gene: .
V gene: TRBV11-1
CDR3 protein: CASSSTRDIKSYEQYF
CDR3 DNA: TGTGCCAGCAGCTCAACCCGGGACATAAAGTCCTACGAGCAGTACTTC

J gene: TRBJ1-5
clone size: .
D gene: TRBD1
V gene: TRBV6-5
CDR3 protein: CASSNGGTANQPQHF
CDR3 DNA: TGTGCCAGCAGTAACGGAGGGACAGCAAATCAGCCCCAGCATTTT

J gene: TRBJ2-5
clone size: .
D gene: TRBD2
V gene: TRBV28
CDR3 protein: CASREGAGGTQYF
CDR3 DNA: TGTGCCAGCAGAGAAGGGGCGGGAGGGACCCAGTACTTC

J gene: TRBJ2-6
clone size: .
D gene: .
V gene: TRBV7-3
CDR3 protein: CATRLGGHSGANVLTF
CDR3 DNA: TGTGCCACCCGGTTAGGGGGTCACTCTGGGGCCAACGTCCTGACTTTC

J gene: TRBJ1-1
clone size: once
D gene: .
V gene: TRBV29-1
CDR3 protein: CSVVGDTEAFF
CDR3 DNA: TGCAGCGTTGTGGGTGACACTGAAGCTTTCTTT

J gene: TRBJ2-2
clone size: .
D gene: .
V gene: TRBV6-5
CDR3 protein: CASSYGQLAGELFF
CDR3 DNA: TGTGCCAGCAGTTATGGTCAGCTTGCCGGGGAGCTGTTTTTT

J gene: TRBJ2-3
clone size: .
D gene: .
V gene: TRBV21-1
CDR3 protein: CASSKPDRPTLRTDTQYF
CDR3 DNA: TGTGCCAGCAGCAAACCGGACAGGCCCACTCTTCGCACAGATACGCAGTATTTT

J gene: TRBJ1-1
clone size: .
D gene: .
V gene: TRBV9
CDR3 protein: CASRGRESTEAFF
CDR3 DNA: TGTGCCAGCAGGGGAAGGGAAAGCACTGAAGCTTTCTTT

J gene: TRBJ2-1
clone size: few
D gene: TRBD2
V gene: TRBV7-3
CDR3 protein: CASSLGGGAMYEQFF
CDR3 DNA: TGTGCCAGCAGCTTGGGCGGGGGGGCCATGTATGAGCAGTTCTTC

J gene: TRBJ1-5
clone size: .
D gene: .
V gene: TRBV6-5
CDR3 protein: CASSYPGQPQHF
CDR3 DNA: TGTGCCAGCAGTTACCCTGGCCAGCCCCAGCATTTT